Included here is one T cell receptor (beta chain) sequence, with context. What it recognizes is unknown. These data originate in a study of cytomegalovirus exposure and HLA in healthy donors. PCR amplification relied on 60 Vbeta primers (plus 13 Jbeta primers). Authors' data handling: Later, 65 million to 85 million unique TCR beta chains were counted in an analysis, and some 9.9 million of them were shared. TCRdb's table, derived via immunoSEQ multiplex PCR, lists solely in-frame clones and lacks some. The V and J calls and clone size are taken from that table; D and trimming were inferred from the DNA. The table includes about 210,000 clones, about 80% detected once. Points from the study as a whole: Among donors in an Asian-associated ancestry cluster, a later analysis reportedly found fewer N-insertions than the approximately 700-donor mean. When analyzed later, a missense DCLRE1C variant was found to be linked to TCR beta V- and J-gene trimming. With DRB1 most and HLA-C fewest, TCR association rates differed between HLA loci in a later analysis.

Germline V gene sequence: CDR1 MGHRA, CDR2 YSYEKL. The CDR3 spans 17 residues. The material sequenced was PBMCs. The chain employs TRBV4-1 and TRBJ2-5, with D perhaps TRBD1 (5 bases). The DNA matches TRBJ2-7 better at its end, which makes the J call doubtful. The sequence was collected from a male donor in good health and CMV-seronegative. CDR3 loop: CASSQDRSVQGGGEQYF. The CDR3 coding sequence is TGCGCCAGCAGCCAAGATAGGAGCGTGCAGGGTGGTGGCGAGCAGTACTTC.